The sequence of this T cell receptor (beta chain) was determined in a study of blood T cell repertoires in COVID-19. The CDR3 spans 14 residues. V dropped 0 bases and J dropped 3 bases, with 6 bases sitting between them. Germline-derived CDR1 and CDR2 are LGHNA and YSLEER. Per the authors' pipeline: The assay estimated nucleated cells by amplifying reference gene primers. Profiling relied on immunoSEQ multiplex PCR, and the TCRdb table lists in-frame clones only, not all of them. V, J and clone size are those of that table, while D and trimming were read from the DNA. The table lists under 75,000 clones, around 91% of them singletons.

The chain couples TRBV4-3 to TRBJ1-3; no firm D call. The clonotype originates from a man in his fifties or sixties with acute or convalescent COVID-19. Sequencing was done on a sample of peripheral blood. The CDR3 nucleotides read TGCGCCAGCAGCCAAGATCTAAGTGGAAACACCATATATTTT. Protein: CASSQDLSGNTIYF.